This T cell receptor beta chain was documented in a study of blood T cells in healthy people across ages. For the second PCR, which ran for 7 to 11 cycles, a sample-barcoded 5' primer and a J-beta primer mix were used. The yield of each sample was at least 3 million CDR3-containing paired-end reads. TCRdb independently ran MiXCR on the 5' RACE reads; one entry per CDR3 protein. The sample contains about 1,500,000 distinct CDR3 sequences, about 30% of which appear only once. The CDR3 runs 14 residues. The germline V gene has CDR1 MDHEN and CDR2 SYDVKM. Trimming removed 9 bases from V and 4 bases from J, with 18 bases in between. Notes on the study in general: More naive CD4+ cells and higher diversity were found in long-lived than in aged donors. Unknown CMV status may confound age-related changes in expanded clones.

This clonotype was seen only a few times. Its specificity is not known. Input material: blood. This chain connects TRBV28 to TRBJ1-2; D is unclear. The receptor's source is a woman in her twenties or thirties in good health. In DNA, the CDR3 is TGTGCCAGTCGGTGGCGACCACCCATCTATGGCTACACCTTC. Translated, it gives CASRWRPPIYGYTF.